One sample yielded the 24 T cell receptor beta chains listed below, sequenced in a study of low-dose radiotherapy and immunotherapy resistance in tumors. Covering alpha and beta chains, TRAV- and TRBV-specific primers were used for the first-strand cDNA. PCR amplification of the TCRs was performed with Phusion for approximately 20 PCR cycles, and it relied on a constant-region primer together with a V-primer adapter. MiXCR, run by TCRdb on the reads, gives a single entry per CDR3 protein. The sample contains around 13,000 distinct CDR3 sequences, 60% of which appear only once. These receptors came from a human donor with advanced metastatic prostate, ovarian, gallbladder or colorectal cancer (not recorded which). This table probably holds off-target reads from a library built for another chain.

The chain links TRBV18 to TRBJ1-1, with D perhaps matching TRBD1 (5 bases). The CDR3 spans 13 residues. With 1 base removed from V and 3 bases from J, the gap between germline ends came to 6 bases. Germline assignment: CDR1 KGHSH and CDR2 LQKENI. The CDR3 sequence is CASSPRGDTEAFF. CDR3 DNA: TGTGCCAGCTCACCACGAGGGGACACTGAAGCTTTCTTT.

This clonotype has more than one count but fewer than ten. This rearrangement joins TRBV5-4 to TRBJ2-4, with D unclear. CDR1 is SGHNT and CDR2 is YYREEE in the germline V gene (reference sequence). The CDR3 totals 14 residues. V was pared by 4 bases and J by 6 bases, with 14 bases between. The CDR3 nucleotides read TGTGCCAGCAGCCCACAGACGACCGCAAACATTCAGTACTTC. Its translation is CASSPQTTANIQYF.

The chain couples TRBV4-3 to TRBJ2-3; TRBD2 agrees at 7 bases. Germline-derived CDR1 and CDR2 are LGHNA and YSLEER. The CDR3 runs 16 residues. The V segment lost 1 base and the J segment 1 base; nucleotides outside the gene matches: 5. CDR3 protein: CASSQGNAGGTDTQYF. The CDR3 nucleotides read TGCGCCAGCAGCCAAGGCAATGCGGGGGGCACAGATACGCAGTATTTT.

J is TRBJ2-2 and V is TRBV11-2; D gene ambiguous. The CDR3 totals 13 residues. Germline V CDR1 and CDR2: SGHAT, FQNNGV. Trimming took off 2 bases at V and 3 bases at J, with 4 bases between the two ends. The CDR3 region has the DNA TGTGCCAGCAGCTTAAGGGACACCGGGGAGCTGTTTTTT. Residues: CASSLRDTGELFF. Based on the CDR3 plus reference TRBV11-2 and TRBJ2-2, the full variable domain is EAGVAQSPRYKIIEKRQSVAFWCNPISGHATLYWYQQILGQGPKLLIQFQNNGVVDDSQLPKDRFSAERLKGVDSTLKIQPAKLEDSAVYLCASSLRDTGELFFGEGSRLTVL.

The chain carries TRBV7-3 and TRBJ2-1, with 9 bases aligning to TRBD1. The germline V gene has CDR1 SGHTA and CDR2 FQGTGA. V was pared by 1 base and J by 9 bases, with 7 bases of the junction left unmatched. The CDR3 runs to 15 residues. CDR3 protein: CASSLMGGQGGEQFF. In DNA, the CDR3 is TGTGCCAGCAGCTTAATGGGGGGACAGGGCGGTGAGCAGTTCTTC.

The rearrangement links TRBV29-1 to TRBJ2-7; 8 positions match TRBD1. After removal of 4 bases from V and 5 bases from J, the junction contained 4 bases not matched to a gene. The CDR3 loop spans 12 amino acids. Germline CDR1 reads SQVTM; CDR2 reads ANQGSEA. In DNA form, the CDR3 reads TGCAGCGTTGGCAGGGGGCAGGACGAGCAGTACTTC. Protein: CSVGRGQDEQYF.

This clonotype has a handful of counts. The CDR3 protein is CASGGTLNTEAFF. The DNA for the CDR3 is TGTGCCAGCGGCGGGACTTTGAACACTGAAGCTTTCTTT. The V gene is TRBV6-1, the J gene TRBJ1-1; perhaps TRBD1 as D (5 bases). CDR1 is MNHNS, CDR2 SASEGT, per germline. The CDR3 contains 13 residues. Trimming removed 8 bases at V and 0 bases at J, with 10 bases between.

In this sample, this clonotype turned up once. The J gene is TRBJ2-7, the V gene TRBV13, with 10 bases lining up with TRBD1. The V gene end was trimmed by 5 bases and the J gene end by 5 bases; junction bases not matched to a gene: 6. The CDR3 has 14 amino acids. The germline gives CDR1 PRHDT, CDR2 FYEKMQ (reference sequence). In DNA form, the CDR3 reads TGTGCCAGCAGCCGGACAGGGGGACCCGACGAGCAGTACTTC. Protein sequence: CASSRTGGPDEQYF. Full variable domain (outside the CDR3, taken from reference TRBV13 and TRBJ2-7): AAGVIQSPRHLIKEKRETATLKCYPIPRHDTVYWYQQGPGQDPQFLISFYEKMQSDKGSIPDRFSAQQFSDYHSELNMSSLELGDSALYFCASSRTGGPDEQYFGPGTRLTVT.

This rearrangement joins TRBV6-6 to TRBJ2-1; D possibly corresponds to TRBD1 (6 bases). From germline, CDR1 is MNHNY and CDR2 SVGAGI (reference sequence). V was clipped by 2 bases and J by 8 bases, with 16 bases between them. The CDR3 runs 15 residues. CDR3 residues: CASSYMRPGGDEQFF. Here the CDR3 DNA reads TGTGCCAGCAGTTACATGAGACCTGGGGGCGATGAGCAGTTCTTC.

This CDR3 reads CSARTRDTHQPQHF. The CDR3, as DNA: TGCAGTGCCAGGACCCGGGACACCCATCAGCCCCAGCATTTT. The chain is built from TRBV20-1 and TRBJ1-5, with a tentative D call TRBD1 (6 bases). The CDR3 spans 14 residues. V lost 6 bases to trimming and J lost 5 bases, with 17 bases between them. Germline V lookup: CDR1 DFQATT, CDR2 SNEGSKA (reference sequence).

The chain couples TRBV2 to TRBJ2-1; weak D call: TRBD2 (5 bases). Trimming left V 8 bases short and J 7 bases short, with 15 bases between. CDR1 SNHLY and CDR2 FYNNEI come from the germline V gene. The CDR3 loop spans 13 amino acids. CDR3 protein: CASGSLAGNEQFF. CDR3 nucleotide sequence: TGTGCCAGCGGGTCCCTAGCCGGGAATGAGCAGTTCTTC.

This clonotype qualifies as large (0.1 to 1%). The chain uses TRBV2 and TRBJ2-2; 7 positions match TRBD2. V shed 1 base, J shed 0 bases, and the junction held 5 bases outside the gene matches. The germline V gene encodes CDR1 SNHLY and CDR2 FYNNEI. This CDR3 is built from 17 residues. The CDR3 sequence is CASSEEASGANTGELFF. The CDR3, as DNA: TGTGCCAGCAGTGAAGAAGCTAGCGGAGCGAACACCGGGGAGCTGTTTTTT.

V gene TRBV6-2 or TRBV6-3 combines with J gene TRBJ1-5, with D uncertain. This CDR3 is built from 16 residues. Looked up from germline, CDR1 is MNHEY and CDR2 is SVGEGT. Trimming pared 8 bases from V and 2 bases from J, leaving 19 bases between. The CDR3 sequence: CASVKRGRSGNQPQHF. In nucleotides, the CDR3 is TGTGCCAGCGTCAAACGTGGGAGATCTGGCAATCAGCCCCAGCATTTT.

Written as DNA, the CDR3 is TGTGCCAGCAGTGTAGGCGGGAACACCGGGGAGCTGTTTTTT. Protein sequence: CASSVGGNTGELFF. The rearrangement joins TRBV6-2 or TRBV6-3 to TRBJ2-2; D uncertain. The CDR3 runs 14 residues. Between the trimmed V and J ends, which lost 5 bases and 1 base, there was a span of 8 bases. Germline V lookup: CDR1 MNHEY, CDR2 SVGEGT.

The V and J genes are TRBV6-2 or TRBV6-3 and TRBJ1-1; no reliable D call. The ends were cut back, 2 bases at V and 3 bases at J, with 16 bases in the middle. Germline V gene sequence: CDR1 MNHEY, CDR2 SVGEGT. This CDR3 has 16 residues. DNA for the CDR3: TGTGCCAGCAGTTACACAATGCCCTCTGTGGACACTGAAGCTTTCTTT. Its translation is CASSYTMPSVDTEAFF.

This chain joins TRBV18 and TRBJ1-5; perhaps TRBD1 as D (6 bases). Germline CDR1 is KGHSH and CDR2 is LQKENI. V was trimmed by 3 bases and J by 0 bases, leaving 15 bases between them. The CDR3 consists of 17 residues. The CDR3 nucleotides read TGTGCCAGCTCACCTGCGGGGGGCCTCCTTAGCAATCAGCCCCAGCATTTT. It encodes CASSPAGGLLSNQPQHF.

This clonotype was counted only a few times. The chain uses TRBV12-3 or TRBV12-4 and TRBJ1-6; TRBD1 might be the D (5 bases). Trimming shortened V by 3 bases and J by 11 bases, and 17 bases separated the two germline ends. The CDR3 spans 15 residues. Here the CDR3 DNA reads TGTGCCAGCAGTTTTAGTTCCTCCAGGGTCGCACCCCTCCACTTT. Its translation is CASSFSSSRVAPLHF.

The V call is TRBV6-2 or TRBV6-3, the J call TRBJ2-3, with 8 positions matching TRBD1. Per germline, CDR1 MNHEY and CDR2 SVGEGT. V gave up 5 bases and J gave up 6 bases; unmatched junction bases: 4. This CDR3 comprises 13 residues. CDR3 sequence reads: CASSARQGDTQYF. The CDR3 DNA follows: TGTGCCAGCAGTGCAAGACAGGGGGATACGCAGTATTTT.

The chain recombines TRBV2 with TRBJ1-5; D perhaps matches TRBD1 (5 bases). CDR1 and CDR2 from the germline V gene are SNHLY and FYNNEI. V lost 4 bases to trimming and J lost 4 bases, with 5 bases between them. This CDR3 spans 12 amino acids. The CDR3 is CASSGQNQPQHF. As DNA, the CDR3 is TGTGCCAGCAGTGGACAGAATCAGCCCCAGCATTTT.

This sequence joins TRBV6-1 and TRBJ2-7; the D gene is possibly TRBD2 (6 bases). This CDR3 spans 15 amino acids. The V end lost 5 bases, the J end lost 5 bases, and 19 bases lay between the germline ends. CDR1 and CDR2 (germline): MNHNS, SASEGT. CDR3 amino acids: CASSSTGLEIDEQYF. The CDR3 region has the DNA TGTGCCAGCAGTTCGACGGGACTGGAGATCGACGAGCAGTACTTC.

The chain is built from TRBV28 and TRBJ2-7, with TRBD2 matching over 9 bases. Trimming removed 2 bases from V and 7 bases from J; junction bases left unmatched: 9. The CDR3 is 15 residues long. Germline-derived CDR1 and CDR2 are MDHEN and SYDVKM. The CDR3 loop is CASSLRGLARKEQYF. The CDR3 DNA follows: TGTGCCAGCAGTTTAAGGGGACTAGCTCGTAAAGAGCAGTACTTC.

This clonotype was detected only a few times. The gene calls are TRBV11-2 and TRBJ1-1, with 8 bases that match TRBD1. Looked up from germline, CDR1 is SGHAT and CDR2 is FQNNGV. The CDR3 sequence is 13 residues long. V dropped 3 bases and J dropped 6; count of bases not matched to a gene: 3. The CDR3 DNA sequence: TGTGCCAGCAGCTTCAGGGGGCTCGCTGAAGCTTTCTTT. This gives the protein CASSFRGLAEAFF.

The chain employs TRBV7-2 and TRBJ2-7; 7 positions agree with TRBD2. Trimming took 7 bases from V and 2 from J; bases not matched to a gene: 8. The CDR3 is 14 residues long. CDR1 is SGHTA and CDR2 is FQGNSA in the germline V gene. DNA for the CDR3: TGTGCCAGCACCGGATGGGGGGGACCCTACGAGCAGTACTTC. Amino acids: CASTGWGGPYEQYF.

CDR3 sequence reads: CSVEDQQGETQYF. CDR3 nucleotide sequence: TGCAGCGTTGAAGATCAACAGGGGGAGACCCAGTACTTC. This chain connects TRBV29-1 to TRBJ2-5, with 7 bases that match TRBD1. Losses at the gene ends were 0 bases for V and 5 bases for J; bases not matched to a gene: 3. Germline V gene data show CDR1 as SQVTM and CDR2 as ANQGSEA. The CDR3 consists of 13 residues. Full variable domain (missing parts from reference TRBV29-1 and TRBJ2-5): SAVISQKPSRDICQRGTSLTIQCQVDSQVTMMFWYRQQPGQSLTLIATANQGSEATYESGFVIDKFPISRPNLTFSTLTVSNMSPEDSSIYLCSVEDQQGETQYFGPGTRLLVL.